The rows below give T cell receptor beta chains drawn from one sample of a study of shared T cell receptors in the human thymus. Repertoires were generated with immunoSEQ multiplex PCR, while TCRdb's copy carries only in-frame clones and drops some. The sample includes over 450,000 clones, approximately 78% of them seen just once. This sample also belongs to another study, concerning human thymus T cells.

The material sequenced was thymocytes. Receptor source: a boy under two years old with a congenital heart defect. The CDR3 runs from the conserved cysteine through the conserved F or W. The D gene is left open where the match is weak. Expanded clones are given a class, and other clones once, few, many or no size at all.

J: TRBJ2-1
size: NA
V: TRBV27
D: TRBD1
CDR3: CASSLSSPGTENLDEQFF
DNA: TGTGCCAGCAGTTTATCTTCCCCGGGGACAGAGAATTTAGATGAGCAGTTCTTC

J: TRBJ2-2
size: few
V: TRBV27
D: TRBD1
CDR3: CASSSPSGTGPNTGELFF
DNA: TGTGCCAGCAGTTCGCCCTCCGGGACAGGGCCGAACACCGGGGAGCTGTTTTTT

J: TRBJ2-2
size: NA
V: TRBV10-2
D: NA
CDR3: CASGSEGDTGELFF
DNA: TGCGCCAGCGGGAGCGAGGGCGACACCGGGGAGCTGTTTTTT

J: TRBJ2-7
size: NA
V: TRBV11-3
D: NA
CDR3: CASSLIDTLQEQYF
DNA: TGTGCCAGCAGCCTGATCGACACCCTTCAGGAGCAGTACTTC

J: TRBJ2-1
size: once
V: TRBV9
D: TRBD2
CDR3: CASSPRASGRLGYNEQFF
DNA: TGTGCCAGCAGCCCCCGGGCTAGCGGGAGGTTGGGCTACAATGAGCAGTTCTTC

J: TRBJ2-5
size: NA
V: TRBV7-2
D: TRBD1
CDR3: CASSLARTGGPPQEETQYF
DNA: TGTGCCAGCAGCTTAGCGCGAACAGGGGGCCCCCCCCAAGAAGAGACCCAGTACTTC

J: TRBJ2-1
size: NA
V: TRBV15
D: TRBD2
CDR3: CATSRPTSGPNNEQFF
DNA: TGTGCCACCAGCAGGCCGACTAGCGGGCCTAACAATGAGCAGTTCTTC

J: TRBJ2-7
size: NA
V: TRBV28
D: NA
CDR3: CASSLWGTERGQYF
DNA: TGTGCCAGCAGTTTATGGGGTACGGAAAGGGGGCAGTACTTC

J: TRBJ1-4
size: NA
V: TRBV4-1
D: TRBD1
CDR3: CASSRDPTGVNEKLFF
DNA: TGCGCCAGCAGCCGAGACCCGACAGGGGTAAATGAAAAACTGTTTTTT

J: TRBJ1-2
size: NA
V: TRBV2
D: TRBD1
CDR3: CASSPGQSPSNYGYTF
DNA: TGTGCCAGCTCACCGGGACAGAGCCCTTCTAACTATGGCTACACCTTC